The present T cell receptor (beta chain) was sequenced within a study of blood T cell repertoires in COVID-19. At the level of the study: COVID-19 samples from acute and convalescent phases originated in the United States, Italy and Spain. From T cells, B-cell-depleted T cells, or PBMCs came the material, which was cDNA or gDNA.

Authors' data handling: Amplification of reference gene primers was used by the study to estimate nucleated cell counts. Method: immunoSEQ multiplex PCR; TCRdb's copy keeps in-frame clones and lacks some. V and J calls and clone size are given by that table; D and trimming were obtained from the DNA. This table has tens of thousands of clones, approximately 80% appearing once. V lost 6 bases, J lost 4 bases, and 11 bases stayed unmatched. The CDR3 is made up of 15 amino acids. Germline CDR1 MDHEN, CDR2 SYDVKM. This sequence joins TRBV28 and TRBJ1-2; TRBD1 matches at 7 bases. Sequencing input: peripheral blood. The clonotype was recovered from a woman in her seventies with active or convalescent COVID-19. CDR3 sequence (DNA): TGTGCCAGCAGCCCGTGGAGTCAGGGGGGCTATGGCTACACCTTC. It translates to CASSPWSQGGYGYTF.